A single sample is the source of the 26 T cell receptor beta chains below, sequenced in a study of molecular identifiers for immune sequencing clone quantification. MiXCR, applied by TCRdb to the PCR reads, yields one record per CDR3 protein. Among approximately 97,000 distinct CDR3 sequences, less than 25% were seen once, and the ten largest hold around 1%. The sequencing input was naive CD8+ T cells from blood, with Jurkat cell RNA spiked in. Regarding subset: FACS-sorted CD8+CD4-CCR7+CD45RA+ naive T cells. The receptors originated from a human donor in good health. Some libraries in this study had Jurkat cell RNA spiked in.

As to this clonotype: A much bigger clone sits one base away, suggesting this may be a read error. V gene TRBV6-2 or TRBV6-3 combines with J gene TRBJ2-2; D not resolved. The CDR3 runs 12 residues. Germline V lookup: CDR1 MNHEY, CDR2 SVGEGT. CDR3 residues: CASSYLTVELFF. DNA of the CDR3: TGTGCCAGCAGTTACCTTACCGTGGAGCTGTTTTTT.

This clonotype occurred a few times. Just one base apart from a much larger clone, this may be a read error. The chain links TRBV11-2 to TRBJ2-3; TRBD1 matches 11 bases. Germline V lookup: CDR1 SGHAT, CDR2 FQNNGV. This CDR3 comprises 16 residues. Written as DNA, the CDR3 is TGTGCCAGCAGCTTAGGAGGACAGGGGGCCGAAGATGCGCAGTATTTT. Protein product: CASSLGGQGAEDAQYF.

This clonotype was counted between two and nine times. The chain's CDR3 is CASSMAGGPPDTQYF. The CDR3 bases are TGTGCCAGCTCAATGGCGGGAGGCCCCCCAGATACGCAGTATTTT. The rearrangement joins TRBV18 to TRBJ2-3; TRBD2 matches 8 bases. This CDR3 has 15 amino acids. The J segment lost 4 bases and the V segment lost 5 bases, leaving 8 bases of the junction unmatched. CDR1 and CDR2 (germline): KGHSH, LQKENI.

The chain uses TRBV4-1 and TRBJ2-7, with 7 nucleotides matching TRBD1. The CDR3 is 17 amino acids. V lost 0 bases and J lost 2; bases outside the gene matches: 10. From germline, CDR1 is MGHRA and CDR2 YSYEKL. The CDR3 region is CASSQEPGDSYTYEQYF. The CDR3 coding sequence is TGCGCCAGCAGCCAAGAACCTGGGGACAGTTATACCTACGAGCAGTACTTC.

This clonotype was seen more than once but under ten times. V and J are TRBV6-5 and TRBJ2-2; maybe TRBD1 (5 bases). Trimming pared 5 bases from V and 8 bases from J, leaving 9 bases between. This CDR3 is built from 12 residues. CDR1 is MNHEY and CDR2 is SVGAGI in the germline V gene. For the CDR3, the DNA is TGTGCCAGCAGTATTAAGGGGGGGGAGCTGTTTTTT. Protein: CASSIKGGELFF.

Many counts were recorded for this clonotype. The CDR3 nucleotides are TGTGCCAGCAGTTTACAGCACCACTGGGGCACTGAAGCTTTCTTT. Its protein product is CASSLQHHWGTEAFF. The rearrangement links TRBV27 to TRBJ1-1, with no clear D. The CDR3 runs 15 residues. Trimming took 2 bases from V and 4 from J, leaving 14 bases between them. Germline CDR1 and CDR2: MNHEY and SMNVEV (reference sequence).

The sample holds many counts of this clonotype. The chain uses TRBV19 and TRBJ2-7; 7 bases are shared with TRBD2. The germline gives CDR1 LNHDA, CDR2 SQIVND (reference sequence). J was trimmed by 7 bases and V by 5 bases; bases with no gene match: 11. The CDR3 spans 14 residues. The CDR3: CASSLGQAGFEQYF. The CDR3 bases are TGTGCCAGTAGTCTCGGTCAAGCGGGGTTTGAGCAGTACTTC.

The table lists this clonotype with a few counts. This chain connects TRBV7-2 to TRBJ2-7; TRBD2 matches at 10 bases. V lost 1 base, J lost 4 bases, and 7 bases stayed unmatched. Germline V lookup: CDR1 SGHTA, CDR2 FQGNSA. CDR3 length: 16 amino acids. The CDR3 nucleotides read TGTGCCAGCAGCTTAGGGTTTGGACTAGCGGAGTACGAGCAGTACTTC. Its protein product is CASSLGFGLAEYEQYF.

In this sample, this clonotype turned up many times. This chain links TRBV5-6 with TRBJ1-5; 8 bases map to TRBD1. Germline V gene lookup returns CDR1 SGHDT and CDR2 YYEEEE. The CDR3 totals 15 residues. J was trimmed by 7 bases and V by 5 bases; bases with no gene match: 11. The CDR3 loop is CASSYGQGGSQPQHF. DNA of the CDR3: TGTGCCAGCAGTTATGGACAGGGTGGGTCACAGCCCCAGCATTTT.

The sample holds many counts of this clonotype. The chain couples TRBV6-5 to TRBJ1-4, with 9 bases that match TRBD1. Trimming took 7 bases from V and 6 from J; bases not matched to a gene: 6. Germline CDR1 is MNHEY and CDR2 is SVGAGI. The length of the CDR3 is 14 residues. In DNA, the CDR3 is TGTGCCAGCAAGCCGGGACAGGGACATGAAAAACTGTTTTTT. Translated, it gives CASKPGQGHEKLFF.

This clonotype was counted ten times or more. This rearrangement joins TRBV13 to TRBJ1-1; D is uncertain. V gave up 0 bases and J gave up 2 bases, with 13 bases separating them. The CDR3 is 16 amino acids. Germline assignment: CDR1 PRHDT and CDR2 FYEKMQ (reference sequence). The DNA of the CDR3 is TGTGCCAGCAGCTTAGGAAGAGGCACAGCCAACACTGAAGCTTTCTTT. It codes for CASSLGRGTANTEAFF.

To note about this clonotype: This may be a read error: a much more frequent sequence differs by one nucleotide. V gene TRBV7-9 combines with J gene TRBJ2-1; D is unresolved. The CDR3 loop spans 15 amino acids. Per the germline V gene, CDR1 is SEHNR and CDR2 is FQNEAQ (reference sequence). The CDR3: CAGSLVSAPYNEQFF. The CDR3 nucleotides are TGTGCCGGCAGCTTAGTGTCAGCCCCCTACAATGAGCAGTTCTTC.

This clonotype was found many times. The germline gene is not matched at one end of the junction; a read error may be the cause. This chain links TRBV27 with TRBJ2-2, with 9 bases lining up with TRBD2. Looked up from germline, CDR1 is MNHEY and CDR2 is SMNVEV (reference sequence). This CDR3 has 18 residues. The CDR3 loop reads CASRLYSGSVLGTGELFF. CDR3 nucleotide sequence: TGTGCCAGCAGGTTATATAGCGGGAGTGTGTTAGGAACCGGGGAGCTGTTTTTT.

This clonotype has more than one count but fewer than ten. The rearrangement links TRBV4-1 to TRBJ2-3; a weak D match, TRBD1 (9 bases). Trimming left V 8 bases short and J 1 base short, with 34 bases between. The CDR3 contains 21 residues. Per germline, CDR1 MGHRA and CDR2 YSYEKL. CDR3 residues: CASLRDRDHRGGVPGTDTQYF. The CDR3 DNA is TGCGCCAGCCTCCGGGACAGGGATCATCGGGGGGGGGTCCCTGGCACAGATACGCAGTATTTT.

The genes are TRBV13 and TRBJ2-1; D not certain. The CDR3 loop spans 16 amino acids. Between the trimmed V and J ends, which lost 0 bases and 0 bases, there was a span of 9 bases. CDR1 and CDR2 (germline): PRHDT, FYEKMQ (reference sequence). This CDR3 is CASSLGAPSSYNEQFF. The CDR3 region has the DNA TGTGCCAGCAGCTTAGGAGCCCCGAGCTCCTACAATGAGCAGTTCTTC.

This clonotype appeared many times. V and J are TRBV13 and TRBJ1-2, with 7 bases aligning to TRBD1. The ends lost 8 bases at V and 7 bases at J; junction bases unmatched: 16. The CDR3 runs 15 residues. The germline CDR1 and CDR2 sequences are PRHDT and FYEKMQ (reference sequence). The CDR3 is CASPSIEGAIGGYTF. The CDR3 DNA reads TGTGCCAGCCCCTCTATTGAGGGGGCTATTGGTGGCTACACCTTC.

There are many counts of this clonotype. This chain links TRBV12-3 or TRBV12-4 with TRBJ2-4, with TRBD1 matching over 10 bases. The length of the CDR3 is 15 residues. The ends lost 6 bases at V and 7 bases at J; junction bases unmatched: 9. CDR3 sequence: CASSHRQGARNIQYF. CDR3 coding DNA: TGTGCCAGCAGCCATCGACAGGGGGCACGGAACATTCAGTACTTC.

The V call is TRBV4-3, the J call TRBJ1-6; 8 bases align to TRBD1. The CDR3 is 18 amino acids. The junction had 9 bases not matched to a gene; V was cut back by 0 bases and J by 5 bases. Germline V gene sequence: CDR1 LGHNA, CDR2 YSLEER. In DNA form, the CDR3 reads TGCGCCAGCAGCCAAGATTGGCGGACAGGGTTTGATAATTCACCCCTCCACTTT. This encodes CASSQDWRTGFDNSPLHF.

This clonotype showed up many times. The V gene is TRBV4-3, the J gene TRBJ1-5; 9 bases are a match to TRBD1. Germline-derived CDR1 and CDR2 are LGHNA and YSLEER. J was trimmed by 0 bases and V by 3 bases; bases with no gene match: 0. This CDR3 comprises 15 residues. The CDR3 DNA sequence: TGCGCCAGCAGCCAGGACAGGGGTAGCAATCAGCCCCAGCATTTT. Amino acid sequence: CASSQDRGSNQPQHF.

Ten or more counts support this clonotype. The chain is built from TRBV15 and TRBJ2-7, with TRBD1 matching 7 bases. Germline values: CDR1 LNHNV, CDR2 YYDKDF (reference sequence). The CDR3 length is 14 residues. The V segment lost 3 bases and the J segment 3 bases; nucleotides outside the gene matches: 5. The CDR3 DNA is TGTGCCACCAGCAGGGAACGACAGGGCTACGAGCAGTACTTC. It encodes CATSRERQGYEQYF.

V and J are TRBV27 and TRBJ2-7, with TRBD2 matching 11 bases. V trimming: 4 bases; J trimming: 1 base; junction bases outside the gene matches: 6. CDR3 length: 16 residues. Germline CDR1 reads MNHEY; CDR2 reads SMNVEV (reference sequence). CDR3: CASSSQTSGTSYEQYF. The CDR3 nucleotides are TGTGCCAGCAGTTCCCAGACTAGCGGGACGTCCTACGAGCAGTACTTC.

Remarks on this clonotype: This CDR3 fails to terminate in the conserved phenylalanine or tryptophan, so it likely reflects a read error. The chain recombines TRBV10-3 with TRBJ1-5; no reliable D call. V gave up 2 bases and J gave up 0 bases, with 2 bases separating them. The CDR3 extends over 13 amino acids. Germline lookup yields CDR1 ENHRY and CDR2 SYGVKD. CDR3 sequence reads: CAISEDSNQPQHL. CDR3 in DNA: TGTGCCATCAGTGAGGATAGCAATCAGCCCCAGCATCTT.

In this sample, this clonotype turned up a few times. The chain carries TRBV4-1 and TRBJ1-1, with D unclear. Germline V lookup: CDR1 MGHRA, CDR2 YSYEKL. The length of the CDR3 is 15 residues. With 4 bases removed from V and 4 bases from J, the gap between germline ends came to 16 bases. The CDR3 nucleotides are TGCGCCAGCAGCCCTATGGCGTCTGGGGTCACTGAAGCTTTCTTT. Its translation is CASSPMASGVTEAFF.

Ten or more counts support this clonotype. The chain recombines TRBV2 with TRBJ2-5, with 8 bases aligning to TRBD2. V gave up 7 bases and J gave up 3 bases; unmatched junction bases: 4. CDR1 SNHLY and CDR2 FYNNEI come from the germline V gene. The CDR3 is 13 amino acids. DNA for the CDR3: TGTGCCAGCAAAGTAGCGGGAAAAGAGACCCAGTACTTC. Translation gives CASKVAGKETQYF.

The chain uses TRBV19 and TRBJ2-1; D perhaps matches TRBD2 (6 bases). The germline CDR1 and CDR2 sequences are LNHDA and SQIVND (reference sequence). V was trimmed by 3 bases and J by 0 bases, leaving 9 bases between them. The CDR3 length is 15 residues. The CDR3, as DNA: TGTGCCAGTAGTATCTGGGGGGACTCCTACAATGAGCAGTTCTTC. As protein: CASSIWGDSYNEQFF.

The chain is built from TRBV4-1 and TRBJ1-3, with TRBD1 as a possible D gene (5 bases). Trimming removed 4 bases from V and 4 bases from J, with 11 bases in between. Germline V gene lookup returns CDR1 MGHRA and CDR2 YSYEKL. CDR3 length: 14 residues. CDR3 in DNA: TGCGCCAGCAGCCCCCGGGACGTGGGAAACACCATATATTTT. Translating it yields CASSPRDVGNTIYF.